Detailed here is one T cell receptor (beta chain). These data belong to a study of shared T cell receptors in the human thymus. Profiled with immunoSEQ multiplex PCR; TCRdb holds only in-frame clones, not every one. The sample lists 600,000 to 900,000 clones; 75% to 90% were seen once. The CDR3 has 15 amino acids. V lost 7 bases and J lost 7, with 20 bases in between. Germline values: CDR1 MDHEN, CDR2 SYDVKM. Another study also made use of these data, one on human thymus T cells. That paper notes: The study used thymus tissue resected during corrective heart surgery.

The chain uses TRBV28 and TRBJ1-3; D not certain. The sequenced material came from thymocytes. The clonotype was recovered from a girl less than two years old with a congenital heart defect. CDR3 coding DNA: TGTGCCAGCAAGGAGGCGGCAAAACGAGGGAACACCATATATTTT. Translating gives CASKEAAKRGNTIYF.